These T cell receptor beta chains were read from a single sample in a study. One entry per CDR3 protein results from TCRdb running MiXCR on the RT-PCR reads. This table has 550,000 to 750,000 distinct CDR3 sequences, more than 13% appearing once. Sequencing was done on a sample of memory CD4+ T cells from blood. Receptors were obtained from a female donor in good health, serving as a healthy control. CDR3s include the opening cysteine and the closing phenylalanine or tryptophan. D genes are given only for firm matches. Expanded clones are given a class, and other clones once, few, many or no size at all.

J,D,V,size,CDR3,DNA
TRBJ1-5,-,TRBV6-1,-,CASRAARGPLETAHHF,TGTGCCAGCAGGGCCGCCAGGGGCCCCCTTGAAACAGCCCACCATTTT
TRBJ1-5,-,TRBV6-2/TRBV6-3,few,CASNLVLSQPQHF,TGTGCCAGCAACTTAGTCCTGAGTCAGCCCCAGCATTTT
TRBJ2-7,TRBD1,TRBV27,few,CASSHKGARSNEQYF,TGTGCCAGCAGCCATAAGGGGGCGCGGAGCAACGAGCAGTACTTC
TRBJ2-5,TRBD1,TRBV7-2,-,CAGRFTRDRGQETQYF,TGTGCCGGCAGGTTTACCCGGGACAGGGGGCAAGAGACCCAGTACTTC
TRBJ2-5,-,TRBV11-2,-,CASRHGQETQYF,TGTGCCAGCAGACACGGTCAGGAGACCCAGTACTTC
TRBJ1-1,-,TRBV12-3/TRBV12-4,few,CASRPRVKTEAFF,TGTGCCAGCAGGCCCAGGGTGAAAACTGAAGCTTTCTTT
TRBJ2-3,-,TRBV7-2,many,CASSSTSPDTQYF,TGTGCCAGCAGCTCTACCTCCCCAGATACGCAGTATTTT
TRBJ1-1,TRBD1,TRBV5-1,many,CASSSNPQGAVTEAFF,TGCGCCAGCAGCTCCAATCCACAGGGGGCGGTCACTGAAGCTTTCTTT
TRBJ2-1,-,TRBV7-3,many,CASSLSPSSYNEQFF,TGTGCCAGCAGCCTCTCGCCCAGCTCCTACAATGAGCAGTTCTTC
TRBJ2-3,-,TRBV6-1,-,CASCDGGAYSTDTQYF,TGTGCCAGTTGCGATGGAGGGGCTTATAGCACAGATACGCAGTATTTT
TRBJ2-3,-,TRBV7-3,few,CASSSRATTDTQYF,TGTGCCAGCAGCTCAAGGGCAACCACAGATACGCAGTATTTT
TRBJ2-7,-,TRBV29-1,many,CSADNGAYEQYF,TGCAGCGCCGACAACGGGGCCTACGAGCAGTACTTC
TRBJ2-2,-,TRBV6-1,-,CASSEDWGNTGELFF,TGTGCCAGCAGTGAAGATTGGGGGAACACCGGGGAGCTGTTTTTT
TRBJ1-5,-,TRBV6-5,few,CASSYSSGQPQHF,TGTGCCAGCAGTTACAGCTCAGGGCAGCCCCAGCATTTT
TRBJ2-7,-,TRBV7-9,few,CASSIEGGTYEQYF,TGTGCCAGCAGCATTGAGGGGGGGACCTACGAGCAGTACTTC